This entry describes one T cell receptor (beta chain). Its matching antigen is unknown. Germline V CDR1 and CDR2: LNHNV, YYDKDF (reference sequence). The CDR3 has 14 residues. The V end lost 3 bases, the J end lost 3 bases, and 12 bases lay between the germline ends. This entry is derived from a study of CD8+CD57+ T cells in acquired aplastic anemia. Study in general: An average of roughly 3 ug of DNA was obtained from sorted CD4+ and CD8+ cells. Study-level findings and limits: Controls did not differ significantly from patients in CD8+ Simpson's diversity.

Researchers used genomic DNA as the template to profile TCR beta VDJ and CDR3. A single record per CDR3 protein comes from TCRdb applying MiXCR to the reads. The sample comprises under 200,000 distinct CDR3 sequences, 60% to 80% of which are singletons, and about 50% rests with the top ten. Individuals selected for sequencing had exhibited CD8+CD57+ cell expansion on flow cytometry. Untreated patients provided the blood samples, with no therapy given before sampling. This TCR came from a human donor with aplastic anemia. This chain connects TRBV15 to TRBJ2-7; the D gene is possibly TRBD2 (5 bases). What was sequenced was sorted CD4+, CD8+, or CD8+CD57+ T cells (not recorded which) from PBMCs. In DNA, the CDR3 is TGTGCCACCAGCAGGAATAGGGAGTTCTACGAGCAGTACTTC. It specifies CATSRNREFYEQYF.